Below are 3 T cell receptor beta chains sequenced from a single sample in a study of T cells in women clearing cervical HPV infection. The table came from immunoSEQ multiplex PCR; TCRdb's copy has only in-frame clones and leaves some out. Its clone listing holds more than 25,000 clones. Sequenced: blood buffy coat. The receptors originated from a woman aged 18-70 years with a cervical HPV16 infection that either progressed to CIN3+ or cleared (not recorded which).

As regards this clone: The CDR3 end falls 3 residues outside the read, so it is completed with the germline J gene. The chain carries TRBV28 and TRBJ2-7, with 7 bases that match TRBD1. V was pared by 2 bases and J by 3 bases, with 1 base of the junction left unmatched. Germline values: CDR1 MDHEN, CDR2 SYDVKM. The CDR3 consists of 13 residues. The CDR3 bases that were read are TGTGCCAGCAGTTTAGACAGGGACTACGAG. It codes for CASSLDRDYE. The entire CDR3 sequence reads CASSLDRDYEQYF.

About this clone itself: The CDR3 extends 3 residues past the end of the read, so its final part is completed from the germline J gene. V usage is TRBV5-1 and J usage is TRBJ1-4; 7 bases align to TRBD1. Per the germline V gene, CDR1 is SGHRS and CDR2 is YFSETQ. The V segment lost 0 bases and the J segment 7 bases; nucleotides outside the gene matches: 6. This CDR3 region has 15 residues. This CDR3 reads CASSLDPGGSEKLFF. The CDR3 bases that were read are TGCGCCAGCAGCTTGGACCCAGGGGGGTCTGAAAAA.

Worth noting for this clone: The CDR3 end is not reached by the read, which stops 3 residues before it; the germline J gene fills it in. The chain employs TRBV20-1 and TRBJ1-4; D is undetermined. V was trimmed by 6 bases and J by 8 bases, leaving 16 bases between them. The CDR3 consists of 13 residues. CDR1 is DFQATT and CDR2 is SNEGSKA in the germline V gene (reference sequence). CDR3 protein: CSAHRQVAEKLFF. CDR3 bases read: TGCAGTGCCCACCGACAAGTCGCGGAAAAA.